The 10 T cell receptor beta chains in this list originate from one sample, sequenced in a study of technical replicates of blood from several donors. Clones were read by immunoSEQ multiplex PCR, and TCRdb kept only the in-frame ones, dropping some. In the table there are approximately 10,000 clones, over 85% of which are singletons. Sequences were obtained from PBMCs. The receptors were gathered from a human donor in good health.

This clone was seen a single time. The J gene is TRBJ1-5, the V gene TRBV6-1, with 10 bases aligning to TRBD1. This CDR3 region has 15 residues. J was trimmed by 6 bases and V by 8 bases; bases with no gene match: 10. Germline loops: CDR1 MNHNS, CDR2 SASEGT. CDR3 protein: CASQGGGTGAQPQHF. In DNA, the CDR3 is TGTGCCAGCCAAGGAGGGGGGACAGGGGCTCAGCCCCAGCATTTT.

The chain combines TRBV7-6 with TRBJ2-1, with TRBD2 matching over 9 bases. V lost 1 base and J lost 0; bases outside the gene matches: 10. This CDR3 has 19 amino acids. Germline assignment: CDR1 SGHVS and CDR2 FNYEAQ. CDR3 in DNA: TGTGCCAGCAGCTTAGTGGGCGGGAGGGCCCGGAGCTCCTACAATGAGCAGTTCTTC. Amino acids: CASSLVGGRARSSYNEQFF.

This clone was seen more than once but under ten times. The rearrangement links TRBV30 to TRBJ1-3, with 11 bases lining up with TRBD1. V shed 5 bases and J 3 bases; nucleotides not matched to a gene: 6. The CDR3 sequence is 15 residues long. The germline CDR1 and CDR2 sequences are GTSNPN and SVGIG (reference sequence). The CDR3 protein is CAWARTGGLGNTIYF. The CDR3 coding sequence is TGTGCCTGGGCCAGGACAGGGGGCCTTGGAAACACCATATATTTT.

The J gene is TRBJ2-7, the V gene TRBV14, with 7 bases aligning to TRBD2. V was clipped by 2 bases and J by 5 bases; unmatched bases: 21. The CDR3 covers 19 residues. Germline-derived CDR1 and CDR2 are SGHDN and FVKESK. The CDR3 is CASSQFYHPAGAINDEQYF. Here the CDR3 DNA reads TGTGCCAGCAGCCAATTCTACCATCCGGCGGGAGCGATTAACGACGAGCAGTACTTC.

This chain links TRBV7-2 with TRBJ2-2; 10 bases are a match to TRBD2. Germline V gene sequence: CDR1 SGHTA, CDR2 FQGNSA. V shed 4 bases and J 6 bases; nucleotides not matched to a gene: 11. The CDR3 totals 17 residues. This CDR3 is CASSSQASGSTPGELFF. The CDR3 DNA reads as TGTGCCAGCAGCTCACAGGCTAGCGGGAGTACCCCCGGGGAGCTGTTTTTT.

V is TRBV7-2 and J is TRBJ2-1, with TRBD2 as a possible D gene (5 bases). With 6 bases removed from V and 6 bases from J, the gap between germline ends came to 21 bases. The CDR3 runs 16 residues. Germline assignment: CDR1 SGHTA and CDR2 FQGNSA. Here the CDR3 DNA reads TGTGCCAGCAGGGACCCCCGGCGGGTATTGGTCAATGAGCAGTTCTTC. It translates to CASRDPRRVLVNEQFF. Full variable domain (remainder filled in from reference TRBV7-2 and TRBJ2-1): GAGVSQSPSNKVTEKGKDVELRCDPISGHTALYWYRQSLGQGLEFLIYFQGNSAPDKSGLPSDRFSAERTGGSVSTLTIQRTQQEDSAVYLCASRDPRRVLVNEQFFGPGTRLTVL.

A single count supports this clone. The CDR3 DNA sequence: TGTGCCAGCAGCGCGGACACCCGGTCTGGAAACACCATATATTTT. This translates into CASSADTRSGNTIYF. The chain combines TRBV5-4 with TRBJ1-3, with D possibly TRBD1 on 5 matching bases. The CDR3 length is 15 residues. V lost 4 bases and J 1 base, leaving 12 bases between the germline ends. Germline CDR1 SGHNT, CDR2 YYREEE (reference sequence).

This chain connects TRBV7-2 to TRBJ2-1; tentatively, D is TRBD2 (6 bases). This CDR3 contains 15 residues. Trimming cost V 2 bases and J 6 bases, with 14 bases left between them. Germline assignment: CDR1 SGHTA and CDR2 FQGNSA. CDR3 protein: CASSLRGTTSNEQFF. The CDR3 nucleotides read TGTGCCAGCAGCTTACGCGGGACGACTAGCAATGAGCAGTTCTTC.

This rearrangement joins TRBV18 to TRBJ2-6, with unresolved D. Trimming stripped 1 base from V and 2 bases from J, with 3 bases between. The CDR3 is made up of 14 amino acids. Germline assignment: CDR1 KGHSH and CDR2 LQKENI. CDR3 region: CASSPLAGANVLTF. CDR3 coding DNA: TGTGCCAGCTCACCACTAGCTGGGGCCAACGTCCTGACTTTC.

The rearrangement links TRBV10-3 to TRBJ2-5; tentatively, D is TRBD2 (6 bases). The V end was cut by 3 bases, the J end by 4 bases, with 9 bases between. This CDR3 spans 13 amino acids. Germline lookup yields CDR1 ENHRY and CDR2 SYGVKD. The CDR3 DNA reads TGTGCCATCAGTGAAGGGGAGGCAGAGACCCAGTACTTC. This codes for CAISEGEAETQYF.